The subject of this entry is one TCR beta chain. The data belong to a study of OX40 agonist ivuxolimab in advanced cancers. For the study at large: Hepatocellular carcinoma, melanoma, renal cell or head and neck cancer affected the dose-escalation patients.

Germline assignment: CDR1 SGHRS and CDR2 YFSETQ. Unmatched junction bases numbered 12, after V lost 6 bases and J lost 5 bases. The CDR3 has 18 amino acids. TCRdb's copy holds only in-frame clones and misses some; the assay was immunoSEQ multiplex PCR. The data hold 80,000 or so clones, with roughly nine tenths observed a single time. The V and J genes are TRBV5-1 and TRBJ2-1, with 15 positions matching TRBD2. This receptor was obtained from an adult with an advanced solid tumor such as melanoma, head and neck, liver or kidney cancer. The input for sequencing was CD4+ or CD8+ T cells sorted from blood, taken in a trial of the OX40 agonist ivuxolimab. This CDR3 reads CASTEGLAGGPINNEQFF. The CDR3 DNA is TGCGCCAGCACTGAGGGACTAGCGGGAGGCCCCATTAACAATGAGCAGTTCTTC.